In this sample, the clone carrying this TCR beta chain turned up a few times. This sample is part of a study of control samples from healthy donors and cancer patients. Trimming removed 9 bases at V and 5 bases at J, with 13 bases between. The CDR3 runs 13 residues. Germline V gives CDR1 LNHDA, CDR2 SQIVND (reference sequence). TCRdb's table, derived via immunoSEQ multiplex PCR, lists solely in-frame clones and lacks some. The sample has approximately 30,000 clones; around 94% are singletons. This sequence originates from a man aged 55 to 69 in good health. The chain uses TRBV19 and TRBJ1-4, with D possibly being TRBD1 (5 bases). The sample consisted of blood. Here the CDR3 reads CASSSKGNEKLFF. The DNA for the CDR3 is TGTGCCAGCAGTTCTAAGGGGAATGAAAAACTGTTTTTT.